Listed below are T cell receptor beta chains from one sample, sequenced in a study of shared clonotypes between healthy human individuals. Generated by immunoSEQ multiplex PCR, the TCRdb table keeps only in-frame clones and is missing some. The sample has roughly 2,300,000 clones; 85% to 95% are singletons. Sequencing was done on a sample of naive CD4+ T cells from PBMCs. The receptor source for this set is a man between 18 and 35 years old in good health. Some clones in this sample may be carry-over from other donors' samples. Each CDR3 is given without its conserved first and last residue. The size field is filled for only some rows; it gives once, few, many or a size class.

v_call: TRBV9
clone_size: once
j_call: TRBJ2-7
cdr3_aa: ASSPRTESYEQY

v_call: TRBV28
clone_size: .
j_call: TRBJ2-2
cdr3_aa: ASSSPAGGNTGELF

v_call: TRBV6-1
clone_size: .
j_call: TRBJ1-5
cdr3_aa: ASSLQVNQPQH

v_call: TRBV4-3
clone_size: .
j_call: TRBJ2-3
cdr3_aa: ASSQEKGVRYAGWADTQY

v_call: TRBV19
clone_size: .
j_call: TRBJ2-1
cdr3_aa: ASSGRDSSDNEQF

v_call: TRBV21-1
clone_size: .
j_call: TRBJ2-5
cdr3_aa: ASSKCDWTESPETQY

v_call: TRBV5-4
clone_size: .
j_call: TRBJ2-7
cdr3_aa: ASSPGLAVLGPTGEQY

v_call: TRBV6-5
clone_size: once
j_call: TRBJ2-1
cdr3_aa: ASGDRNNEQF

v_call: TRBV2
clone_size: .
j_call: TRBJ2-7
cdr3_aa: ASSQTQNREKQY

v_call: TRBV27
clone_size: .
j_call: TRBJ1-2
cdr3_aa: ASSSPSRGGGYT

v_call: TRBV6-5
clone_size: .
j_call: TRBJ2-2
cdr3_aa: ASGETNTGELF

v_call: TRBV6-4
clone_size: .
j_call: TRBJ2-1
cdr3_aa: AGPGLAGGREF

v_call: TRBV18
clone_size: once
j_call: TRBJ1-1
cdr3_aa: ASSLGTASNTEAF

v_call: TRBV18
clone_size: .
j_call: TRBJ2-2
cdr3_aa: ASSPRQGADTGELF

v_call: TRBV5-1
clone_size: .
j_call: TRBJ2-2
cdr3_aa: ASSFPSEDTGELF

v_call: TRBV7-3
clone_size: .
j_call: TRBJ2-7
cdr3_aa: ASSRSGLAGDEQY

v_call: TRBV27
clone_size: .
j_call: TRBJ2-7
cdr3_aa: ASSRTGWVRDEQY

v_call: TRBV7-9
clone_size: few
j_call: TRBJ1-1
cdr3_aa: ASRPTGAAQDTEAF

v_call: TRBV5-1
clone_size: .
j_call: TRBJ2-3
cdr3_aa: ASSLEREGNTQY

v_call: TRBV11-2
clone_size: .
j_call: TRBJ1-5
cdr3_aa: ASSLKGDQPQH

v_call: TRBV10-2
clone_size: .
j_call: TRBJ2-1
cdr3_aa: ASSGEGGAHEQF

v_call: TRBV7-2
clone_size: .
j_call: TRBJ1-4
cdr3_aa: ASSLRGPTNEKLF